What follows is one T cell receptor beta chain and its context. One entry per CDR3 protein, called by TCRdb with MiXCR from the 5' RACE reads. The sample lists fewer than 250,000 distinct CDR3 sequences, 15% occurring once. The data belong to a study of T-cell memory formation after mild COVID-19. For the study at large: TCR clusters were mostly donor specific.

The CDR3 covers 17 residues. Trimming pared 0 bases from V and 3 bases from J, leaving 14 bases between. Germline CDR1 is KGHDR and CDR2 is SFDVKD. The sequenced material came from PBMCs or a T cell subset sorted from them (not recorded which). The clonotype was recovered from an adult woman who had mild COVID-19 (a few samples of this study predate the infection). Cell type and time point are not known. V gene TRBV24-1 combines with J gene TRBJ2-1, with D perhaps being TRBD1 or TRBD2 (6 bases each). CDR3 in amino acids: CATSDLSAGHFYNEQFF. The CDR3, as DNA: TGTGCCACCAGTGATTTGAGTGCGGGACACTTCTACAATGAGCAGTTCTTC.